The clone carrying this T cell receptor (beta chain) came up a few times. The record originates from a study of T-cell reconstitution after alpha-beta-depleted transplantation in children. Using unique molecular identifiers, the investigators prepared the TCRbeta library. TCRdb reprocessed the PCR reads with MiXCR, giving one entry per CDR3 protein. This sample has about 540,000 distinct CDR3 sequences, with approximately 20% found just once. The sequence was collected from a human donor who donated a stem cell graft to a child with acute lymphoblastic leukemia. The sequencing here drew on PBMCs from the stem cell graft donor, taken from the stem cell graft.

CDR3 loop: CASSQLGGVYNEQFF. The CDR3 DNA sequence: TGCGCCAGCAGCCAACTGGGTGGGGTCTACAATGAGCAGTTCTTC. This chain connects TRBV4-1 to TRBJ2-1, with D unresolved. From germline, CDR1 is MGHRA and CDR2 YSYEKL. The CDR3 extends over 15 amino acids. V lost 2 bases and J 3 bases, leaving 11 bases between the germline ends.